Following are 9 T cell receptor beta chains from one sample sequenced in a study of T cells in Graves' hyperthyroidism and ophthalmopathy. There were TCR beta CDR3 regions amplified from RNA transcripts. HTBI primers were employed in a first-round RT-PCR of the TCR CDR3. MiXCR was run by TCRdb on the multiplex PCR reads, yielding one entry per CDR3 protein. The table records roughly 300,000 distinct CDR3 sequences, 20% to 25% of them present only once. The sequenced sample was blood. These receptors were collected from a man aged 40-49 years with Graves' hyperthyroidism that later progressed to Graves' ophthalmopathy.

V gene TRBV12-3 or TRBV12-4 combines with J gene TRBJ1-2; D remains ambiguous. The CDR3 runs 13 residues. Trimming shortened V by 5 bases and J by 4 bases, and 11 bases separated the two germline ends. The CDR3 spells CASSAAGPYGYTF. CDR3 nucleotides: TGTGCCAGCAGTGCAGCCGGCCCCTATGGCTACACCTTC.

This sequence joins TRBV20-1 and TRBJ2-5, with 10 positions matching TRBD2. This CDR3 is built from 14 residues. Losses at the gene ends were 3 bases for V and 5 bases for J; bases not matched to a gene: 6. CDR1 is DFQATT and CDR2 is SNEGSKA in the germline V gene (reference sequence). CDR3 coding DNA: TGCAGTGCTAGGTACCTAGCGGGAGTTGAGACCCAGTACTTC. Encoded protein: CSARYLAGVETQYF.

This clonotype was counted many times. The V and J genes are TRBV13 and TRBJ2-5; the match to TRBD1 covers 8 bases. Germline V gene lookup returns CDR1 PRHDT and CDR2 FYEKMQ (reference sequence). With V trimmed by 6 bases and J by 3 bases, 12 bases remained unmatched. The CDR3 is 16 residues long. The CDR3, as DNA: TGTGCCAGCAGTCCCACAGGGGGGTTCGCCGAAGAGACCCAGTACTTC. Translation gives CASSPTGGFAEETQYF. The complete variable domain, with remaining parts taken from reference TRBV13 and TRBJ2-5, reads AAGVIQSPRHLIKEKRETATLKCYPIPRHDTVYWYQQGPGQDPQFLISFYEKMQSDKGSIPDRFSAQQFSDYHSELNMSSLELGDSALYFCASSPTGGFAEETQYFGPGTRLLVL.

There are many counts of this clonotype. The chain joins TRBV11-3 to TRBJ2-6, with 7 bases that match TRBD1. With 1 base clipped from V and 0 bases from J, the junction kept 15 bases outside the gene matches. There are 21 residues in the CDR3. Germline lookup yields CDR1 SGHNT and CDR2 YENEEA. CDR3 sequence (DNA): TGTGCCAGCAGCTTAGTAGGGGGCAGGCCATCCATCTTCTCTGGGGCCAACGTCCTGACTTTC. Translated: CASSLVGGRPSIFSGANVLTF.

This clonotype was counted ten times or more. CDR3 sequence reads: CASRKTMKTGELFF. CDR3 nucleotides: TGTGCCAGCAGGAAGACTATGAAAACCGGGGAGCTGTTTTTT. The J gene is TRBJ2-2, the V gene TRBV9; D possibly corresponds to TRBD2 (5 bases). Trimming pared 5 bases from V and 5 bases from J, leaving 13 bases between. Germline-derived CDR1 and CDR2 are SGDLS and YYNGEE. CDR3 length: 14 amino acids.

This clonotype was detected only a few times. A clone one base away is much larger, so this may be a read error. The conserved phenylalanine or tryptophan is not found at the CDR3 terminus, so this likely reflects a read error. Written as DNA, the CDR3 is TGTGCCAGCGACTTGGCCAGCCACTATGGCTACACCTCC. Amino acids: CASDLASHYGYTS. The chain links TRBV6-1 to TRBJ1-2, with unresolved D. The CDR3 spans 13 residues. Trimming stripped 8 bases from V and 3 bases from J, with 13 bases between. Germline V gene data show CDR1 as MNHNS and CDR2 as SASEGT.

In its sample, this clonotype was seen many times. The chain links TRBV9 to TRBJ2-7, with 13 bases fitting TRBD2. CDR1 SGDLS and CDR2 YYNGEE come from the germline V gene. V lost 4 bases, J lost 2 bases, and 3 bases stayed unmatched. The CDR3 consists of 15 residues. CDR3 nucleotide sequence: TGTGCCAGCAGCCCCGGGACTAGCGGGACCTACGAGCAGTACTTC. Its protein is CASSPGTSGTYEQYF.

This clonotype was seen a handful of times. This sequence joins TRBV6-5 and TRBJ1-6; D is uncertain. The germline V and J ends were trimmed by 2 bases and 9 bases, with 14 bases remaining between them. Germline V gene sequence: CDR1 MNHEY, CDR2 SVGAGI. The CDR3 has 15 amino acids. CDR3 region: CASSYGVILGSPLHF. For the CDR3, the DNA is TGTGCCAGCAGTTACGGGGTGATCTTGGGTTCACCCCTCCACTTT.

This clonotype was counted ten times or more. The chain is built from TRBV6-1 and TRBJ1-2; TRBD1 is a possible D gene (6 bases). This CDR3 contains 15 residues. Germline loops: CDR1 MNHNS, CDR2 SASEGT. Trimming shortened V by 3 bases and J by 5 bases, and 16 bases separated the two germline ends. CDR3 nucleotides: TGTGCCAGCAGTGAGGGGGCAGTTCCTTCATATGGCTACACCTTC. Amino acid sequence: CASSEGAVPSYGYTF.